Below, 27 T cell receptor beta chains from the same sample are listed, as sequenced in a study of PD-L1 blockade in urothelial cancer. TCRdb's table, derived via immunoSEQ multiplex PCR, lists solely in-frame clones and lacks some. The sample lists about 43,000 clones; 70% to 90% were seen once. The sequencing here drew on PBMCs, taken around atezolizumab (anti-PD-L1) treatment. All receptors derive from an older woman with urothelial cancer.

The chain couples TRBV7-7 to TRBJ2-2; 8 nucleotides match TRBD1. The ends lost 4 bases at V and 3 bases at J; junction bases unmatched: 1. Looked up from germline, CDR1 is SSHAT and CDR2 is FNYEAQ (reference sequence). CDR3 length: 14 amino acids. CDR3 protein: CASSSDRDTGELFF. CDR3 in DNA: TGTGCCAGCAGCTCGGACAGGGACACCGGGGAGCTGTTTTTT.

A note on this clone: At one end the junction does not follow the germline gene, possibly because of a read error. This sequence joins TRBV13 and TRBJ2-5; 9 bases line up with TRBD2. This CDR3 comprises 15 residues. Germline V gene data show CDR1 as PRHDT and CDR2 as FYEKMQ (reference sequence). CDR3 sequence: CASSLGRAGGETQYF. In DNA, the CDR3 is TGTGCCAGCAGCCTAGGAAGAGCGGGGGGAGAGACCCAGTACTTC.

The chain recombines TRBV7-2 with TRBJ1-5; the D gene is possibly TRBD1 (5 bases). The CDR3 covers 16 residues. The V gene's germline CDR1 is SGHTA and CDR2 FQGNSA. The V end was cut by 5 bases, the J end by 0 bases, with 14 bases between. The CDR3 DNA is TGTGCCAGCAGCCCAAGGAGGGGATATAGCAATCAGCCCCAGCATTTT. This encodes CASSPRRGYSNQPQHF.

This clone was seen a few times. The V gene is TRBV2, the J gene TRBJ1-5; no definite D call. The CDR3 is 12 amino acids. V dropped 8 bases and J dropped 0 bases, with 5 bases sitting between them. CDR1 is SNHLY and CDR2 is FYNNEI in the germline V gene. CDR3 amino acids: CASSNSNQPQHF. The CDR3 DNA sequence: TGTGCCAGCTCCAATAGCAATCAGCCCCAGCATTTT.

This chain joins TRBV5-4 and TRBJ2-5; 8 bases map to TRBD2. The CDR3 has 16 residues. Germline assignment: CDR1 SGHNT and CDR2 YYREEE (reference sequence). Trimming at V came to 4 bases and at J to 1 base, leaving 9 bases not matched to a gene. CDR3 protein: CASSLSGGRTQETQYF. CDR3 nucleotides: TGTGCCAGCAGCCTCTCTGGCGGGAGGACCCAAGAGACCCAGTACTTC.

This CDR3 is CASSEGRGRQPQHF. The DNA for the CDR3 is TGTGCCAGCAGTGAGGGCAGGGGGCGTCAGCCCCAGCATTTT. This chain uses TRBV2 with TRBJ1-5, with 8 bases that match TRBD1. The CDR3 spans 14 residues. V was pared by 3 bases and J by 6 bases, with 4 bases of the junction left unmatched. The germline V gene has CDR1 SNHLY and CDR2 FYNNEI.

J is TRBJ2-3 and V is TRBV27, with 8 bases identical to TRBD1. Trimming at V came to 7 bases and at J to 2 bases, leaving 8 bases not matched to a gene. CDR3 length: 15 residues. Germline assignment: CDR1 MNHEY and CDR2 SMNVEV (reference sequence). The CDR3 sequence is CASMGLTGVTDTQYF. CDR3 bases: TGTGCCAGCATGGGGTTGACAGGGGTCACAGATACGCAGTATTTT.

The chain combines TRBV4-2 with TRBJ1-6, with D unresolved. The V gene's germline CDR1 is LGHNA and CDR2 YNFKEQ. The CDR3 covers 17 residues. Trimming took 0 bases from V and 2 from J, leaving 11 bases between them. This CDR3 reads CASSQERQTTYNSPLHF. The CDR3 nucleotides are TGTGCCAGCAGCCAAGAGAGACAAACCACCTATAATTCACCCCTCCACTTT.

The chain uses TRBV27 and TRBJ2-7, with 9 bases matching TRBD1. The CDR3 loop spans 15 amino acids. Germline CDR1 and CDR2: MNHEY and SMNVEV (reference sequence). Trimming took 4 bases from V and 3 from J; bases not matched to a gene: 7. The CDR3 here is CASSSTGTGFYEQYF. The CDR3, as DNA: TGTGCCAGCAGTTCAACCGGGACAGGGTTCTACGAGCAGTACTTC.

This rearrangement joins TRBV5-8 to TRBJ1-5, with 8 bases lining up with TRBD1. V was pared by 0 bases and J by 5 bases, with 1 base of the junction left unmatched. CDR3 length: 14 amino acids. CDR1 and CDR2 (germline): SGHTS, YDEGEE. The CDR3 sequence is CASSLAGGDQPQHF. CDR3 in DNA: TGTGCCAGCAGCTTGGCAGGGGGCGATCAGCCCCAGCATTTT. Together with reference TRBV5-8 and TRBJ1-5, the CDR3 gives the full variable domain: EAGVTQSPTHLIKTRGQQATLRCSPISGHTSVYWYQQALGLGLQFLLWYDEGEERNRGNFPPRFSGRQFPNYSSELNVNALELEDSALYLCASSLAGGDQPQHFGDGTRLSIL.

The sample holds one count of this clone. CDR3 DNA: TGTGCCAGCAGCCTGCGGGGGGCAGGAGAGACCCAGTACTTC. Its protein is CASSLRGAGETQYF. The chain recombines TRBV7-9 with TRBJ2-5; the match to TRBD2 covers 8 bases. V was clipped by 5 bases and J by 4 bases; unmatched bases: 6. Germline lookup yields CDR1 SEHNR and CDR2 FQNEAQ (reference sequence). CDR3 length equals 14 residues.

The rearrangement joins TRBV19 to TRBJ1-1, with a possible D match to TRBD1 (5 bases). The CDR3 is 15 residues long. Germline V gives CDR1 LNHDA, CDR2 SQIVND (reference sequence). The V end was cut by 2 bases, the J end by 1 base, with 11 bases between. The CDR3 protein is CASSIFQGPNTEAFF. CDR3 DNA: TGTGCCAGTAGTATATTTCAGGGCCCGAACACTGAAGCTTTCTTT.

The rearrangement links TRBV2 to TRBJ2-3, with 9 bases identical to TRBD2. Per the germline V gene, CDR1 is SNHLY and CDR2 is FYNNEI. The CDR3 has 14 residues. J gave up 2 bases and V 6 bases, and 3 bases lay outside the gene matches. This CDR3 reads CASRRGGATDTQYF. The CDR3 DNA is TGTGCCAGCAGGCGGGGGGGGGCCACAGATACGCAGTATTTT. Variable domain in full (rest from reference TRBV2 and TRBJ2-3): EPEVTQTPSHQVTQMGQEVILRCVPISNHLYFYWYRQILGQKVEFLVSFYNNEISEKSEIFDDQFSVERPDGSNFTLKIRSTKLEDSAMYFCASRRGGATDTQYFGPGTRLTVL.

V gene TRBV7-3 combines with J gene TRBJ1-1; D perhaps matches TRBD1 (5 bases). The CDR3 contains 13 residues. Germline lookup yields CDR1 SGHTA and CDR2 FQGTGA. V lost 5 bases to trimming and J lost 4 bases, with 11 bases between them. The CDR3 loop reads CASSPREGTEAFF. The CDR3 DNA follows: TGTGCCAGCAGCCCCAGGGAGGGCACTGAAGCTTTCTTT.

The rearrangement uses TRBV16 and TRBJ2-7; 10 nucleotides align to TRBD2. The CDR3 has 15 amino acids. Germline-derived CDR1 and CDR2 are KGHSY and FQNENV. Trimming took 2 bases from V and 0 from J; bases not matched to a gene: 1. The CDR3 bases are TGTGCCAGCAGCCAACCTAGCGGGAGCTCCTACGAGCAGTACTTC. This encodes CASSQPSGSSYEQYF. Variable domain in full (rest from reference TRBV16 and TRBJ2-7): GEEVAQTPKHLVRGEGQKAKLYCAPIKGHSYVFWYQQVLKNEFKFLISFQNENVFDETGMPKERFSAKCLPNSPCSLEIQATKLEDSAVYFCASSQPSGSSYEQYFGPGTRLTVT.

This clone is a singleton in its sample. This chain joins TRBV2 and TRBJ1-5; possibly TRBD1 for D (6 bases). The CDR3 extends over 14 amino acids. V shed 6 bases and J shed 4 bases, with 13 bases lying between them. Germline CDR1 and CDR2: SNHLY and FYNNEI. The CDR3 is CASSRPDRNQPQHF. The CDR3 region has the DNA TGTGCCAGCAGCCGTCCGGACAGAAATCAGCCCCAGCATTTT. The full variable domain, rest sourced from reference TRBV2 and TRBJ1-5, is EPEVTQTPSHQVTQMGQEVILRCVPISNHLYFYWYRQILGQKVEFLVSFYNNEISEKSEIFDDQFSVERPDGSNFTLKIRSTKLEDSAMYFCASSRPDRNQPQHFGDGTRLSIL.

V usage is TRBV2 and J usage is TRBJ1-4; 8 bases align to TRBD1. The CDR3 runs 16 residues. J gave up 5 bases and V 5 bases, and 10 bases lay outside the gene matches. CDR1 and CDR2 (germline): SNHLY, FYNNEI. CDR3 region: CASSSLRTGLNEKLFF. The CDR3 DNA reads TGTGCCAGCAGTAGCCTTAGGACAGGGTTAAATGAAAAACTGTTTTTT.

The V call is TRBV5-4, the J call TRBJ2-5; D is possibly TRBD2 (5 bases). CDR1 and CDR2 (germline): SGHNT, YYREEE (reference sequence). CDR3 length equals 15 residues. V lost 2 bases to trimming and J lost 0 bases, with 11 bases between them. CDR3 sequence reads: CASSFPIGDQETQYF. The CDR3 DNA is TGTGCCAGCAGCTTCCCTATCGGGGACCAAGAGACCCAGTACTTC.

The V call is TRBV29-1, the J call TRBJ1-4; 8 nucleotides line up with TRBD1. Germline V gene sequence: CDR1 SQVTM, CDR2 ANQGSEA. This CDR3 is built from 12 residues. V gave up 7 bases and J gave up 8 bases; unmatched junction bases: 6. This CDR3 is CSARTGHEKLFF. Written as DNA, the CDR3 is TGCAGCGCCCGGACAGGGCACGAAAAACTGTTTTTT.

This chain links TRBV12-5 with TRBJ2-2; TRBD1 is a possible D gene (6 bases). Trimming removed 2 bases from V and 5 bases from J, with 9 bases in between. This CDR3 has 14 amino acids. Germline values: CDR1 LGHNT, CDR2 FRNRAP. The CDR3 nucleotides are TGTGCTAGTGGTTTGCTCCAGGGGACCGGGGAGCTGTTTTTT. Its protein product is CASGLLQGTGELFF.

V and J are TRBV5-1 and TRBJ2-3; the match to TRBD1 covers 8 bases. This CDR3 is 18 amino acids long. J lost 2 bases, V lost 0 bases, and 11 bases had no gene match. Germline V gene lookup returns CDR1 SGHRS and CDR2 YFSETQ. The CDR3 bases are TGCGCCAGCAGCTTGGGCTTCAGGCAGGGGGCGTCCACAGATACGCAGTATTTT. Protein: CASSLGFRQGASTDTQYF.

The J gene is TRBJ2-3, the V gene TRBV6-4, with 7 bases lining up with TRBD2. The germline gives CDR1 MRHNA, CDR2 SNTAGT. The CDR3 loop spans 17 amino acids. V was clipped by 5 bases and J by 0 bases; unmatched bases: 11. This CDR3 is CASSPGTTFPSTDTQYF. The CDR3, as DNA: TGTGCCAGCAGTCCCGGGACTACCTTCCCTAGCACAGATACGCAGTATTTT.

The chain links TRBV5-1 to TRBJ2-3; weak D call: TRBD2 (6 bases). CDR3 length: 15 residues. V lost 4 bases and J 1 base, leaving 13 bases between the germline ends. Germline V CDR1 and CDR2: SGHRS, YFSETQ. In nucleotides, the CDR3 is TGCGCCAGCAGCGCCCCGGAGCGGGGCACAGATACGCAGTATTTT. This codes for CASSAPERGTDTQYF.

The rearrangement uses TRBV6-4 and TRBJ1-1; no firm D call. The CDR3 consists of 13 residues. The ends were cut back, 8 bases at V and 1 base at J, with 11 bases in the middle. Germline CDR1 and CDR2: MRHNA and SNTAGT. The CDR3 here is CASVCHRNTEAFF. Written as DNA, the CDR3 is TGTGCCAGCGTCTGTCATAGGAACACTGAAGCTTTCTTT.

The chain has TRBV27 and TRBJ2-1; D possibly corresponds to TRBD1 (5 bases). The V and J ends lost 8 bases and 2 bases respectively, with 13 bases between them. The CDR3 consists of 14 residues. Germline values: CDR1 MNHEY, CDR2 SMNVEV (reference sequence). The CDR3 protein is CASAWGETYNEQFF. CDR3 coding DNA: TGTGCCAGCGCCTGGGGCGAAACCTACAATGAGCAGTTCTTC.

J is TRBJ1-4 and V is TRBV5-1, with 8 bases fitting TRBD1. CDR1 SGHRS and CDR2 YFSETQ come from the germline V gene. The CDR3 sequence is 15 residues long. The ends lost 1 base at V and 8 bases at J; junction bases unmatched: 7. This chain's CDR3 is CASSLQDRVEEKLFF. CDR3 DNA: TGCGCCAGCAGCTTGCAGGACAGGGTAGAGGAAAAACTGTTTTTT.

CDR3 sequence: CASTPVGGRGEQYF. In DNA, the CDR3 is TGTGCCAGCACCCCCGTGGGAGGGAGAGGCGAGCAGTACTTC. The J gene is TRBJ2-7, the V gene TRBV6-1; 7 bases agree with TRBD2. V lost 7 bases and J lost 6; bases outside the gene matches: 12. This CDR3 is 14 amino acids long. From germline, CDR1 is MNHNS and CDR2 SASEGT.